Shown below are 10 T cell receptor beta chains from a single sample sequenced in a study of regulatory T cells in long-lasting Graves disease. The time point is: newly diagnosed GD, antithyroid drugs for less than 3 months. Researchers made the TCR library from RNA that was extracted from PBMCs. Arm-PCR of CDR3 regions and iRepertoire HTBI primers were the basis on which TCR beta libraries were built. TCRdb re-called the multiplex PCR reads through MiXCR, storing one row per CDR3 protein. The sample has over 450,000 distinct CDR3 sequences, about 12% seen once; the top ten hold about 8.9%. These data were likewise used in another study, on T cells in Graves' hyperthyroidism and ophthalmopathy.

The sample here was peripheral blood mononuclear cells (PBMCs), taken at new diagnosis, from a patient treated with antithyroid drugs. These receptors were obtained from a woman aged 25 to 45 with Graves disease.

The rearrangement links TRBV12-3 or TRBV12-4 to TRBJ2-1; the D gene is possibly TRBD2 (5 bases). V was cut by 6 bases and J by 0 bases, with 12 bases left in between. This CDR3 has 15 residues. In nucleotides, the CDR3 is TGTGCCAGCAGCGCAGAGGGTTCCTCCTACAATGAGCAGTTCTTC. This sequence encodes CASSAEGSSYNEQFF.

This clonotype was seen once. The chain joins TRBV20-1 to TRBJ1-6, with 9 bases matching TRBD1. CDR1 and CDR2 (germline): DFQATT, SNEGSKA (reference sequence). CDR3 length: 13 residues. V was clipped by 2 bases and J by 12 bases; unmatched bases: 5. CDR3 region: CSARRPGQGPLHF. The CDR3, as DNA: TGCAGTGCTAGAAGACCGGGACAGGGACCCCTCCACTTT.

This chain links TRBV6-2 or TRBV6-3 with TRBJ1-1; perhaps TRBD1 as D (6 bases). CDR1 is MNHEY and CDR2 is SVGEGT in the germline V gene. The CDR3 consists of 17 residues. The V end was cut by 5 bases, the J end by 4 bases, with 23 bases between. This chain's CDR3 is CASSEPRGATGFTEAFF. For the CDR3, the DNA is TGTGCCAGCAGTGAGCCCCGAGGTGCAACAGGGTTCACTGAAGCTTTCTTT.

This clonotype has a count of ten or more. The chain carries TRBV18 and TRBJ2-3; TRBD2 agrees at 7 bases. The CDR3 consists of 16 residues. The ends lost 1 base at V and 2 bases at J; junction bases unmatched: 6. Germline loops: CDR1 KGHSH, CDR2 LQKENI. CDR3 DNA sequence: TGTGCCAGCTCACCACAACTAGCGCGTACCACAGATACGCAGTATTTT. It yields the protein CASSPQLARTTDTQYF.

This clonotype has a handful of counts. The CDR3 is CSARGQGSGRSYEQYF. In DNA form, the CDR3 reads TGCAGTGCTAGAGGCCAGGGTAGCGGGAGGAGCTACGAGCAGTACTTC. V usage is TRBV20-1 and J usage is TRBJ2-7; 10 nucleotides line up with TRBD2. CDR3 length: 16 residues. V lost 1 base to trimming and J lost 3 bases; unmatched junction nucleotides: 9. Germline V gene lookup returns CDR1 DFQATT and CDR2 SNEGSKA (reference sequence).

The sample holds a few counts of this clonotype. J is TRBJ2-1 and V is TRBV19; TRBD1 matches at 7 bases. The CDR3 spans 17 residues. CDR1 and CDR2 from the germline V gene are LNHDA and SQIVND (reference sequence). The ends lost 5 bases at V and 4 bases at J; junction bases unmatched: 14. The CDR3 region has the DNA TGTGCCAGTAGTTGGGCCTCCGGGACAGCAAAGTACAATGAGCAGTTCTTC. It encodes CASSWASGTAKYNEQFF.

In this sample, this clonotype turned up many times. This sequence joins TRBV19 and TRBJ1-2; no clear D. Germline-derived CDR1 and CDR2 are LNHDA and SQIVND (reference sequence). The CDR3 consists of 15 residues. The V end lost 2 bases, the J end lost 4 bases, and 14 bases lay between the germline ends. This chain's CDR3 is CASSIIPDGLYGYTF. DNA of the CDR3: TGTGCCAGTAGTATAATTCCGGACGGACTCTATGGCTACACCTTC.

In its sample, this clonotype was seen a few times. The J gene is TRBJ2-7, the V gene TRBV2, with TRBD2 matching over 9 bases. Germline V gives CDR1 SNHLY, CDR2 FYNNEI. The CDR3 is made up of 17 amino acids. V lost 1 base and J lost 2; bases outside the gene matches: 9. The CDR3 nucleotides are TGTGCCAGCAGTGAAGGCGGGCTAGCGGGACTCGCCTACGAGCAGTACTTC. It codes for CASSEGGLAGLAYEQYF.

This clonotype was seen at least ten times. The rearrangement joins TRBV7-2 to TRBJ1-1; no clear D. The CDR3 is made up of 13 amino acids. CDR1 is SGHTA and CDR2 is FQGNSA in the germline V gene. Between the trimmed V and J ends, which lost 5 bases and 5 bases, there was a span of 12 bases. CDR3 sequence reads: CASSLPGRTEAFF. CDR3 coding DNA: TGTGCCAGCAGCCTTCCGGGTAGGACTGAAGCTTTCTTT.

This clonotype was counted many times. The V gene is TRBV27, the J gene TRBJ2-7; D ambiguous. Germline CDR1 and CDR2: MNHEY and SMNVEV (reference sequence). This CDR3 is built from 14 residues. The germline V and J ends were trimmed by 7 bases and 2 bases, with 15 bases remaining between them. CDR3 region: CASKNSEPPYEQYF. CDR3 DNA: TGTGCCAGCAAGAACAGCGAACCTCCCTACGAGCAGTACTTC.